The clone carrying this T cell receptor (beta chain) appeared a single time. The antigen remains unidentified. The sample originates from a study of shared clonotypes between healthy human individuals. Across the whole study: Those who served as donors were a couple of women and three men between the ages of 18 and 49. Findings of the study overall: The study found about 5% of naive CD4 clonotypes shared across several donors.

Libraries were prepared by immunoSEQ multiplex PCR; TCRdb keeps only in-frame clonotypes and omits some of them. Here the sample spans more than 2 million clones, about 95% being singletons. V lost 5 bases and J lost 3; bases outside the gene matches: 7. Germline values: CDR1 SGHVS, CDR2 FNYEAQ. CDR3 length equals 15 residues. The naive CD8 subset, CD45RO-negative cells positively selected for CCR7, excluded terminally differentiated effector memory CD45RA+ cells. Caucasian adults living in Nashville, Tennessee, provided all samples. Sequenced sample: naive CD8+ T cells sorted from blood. The V and J genes are TRBV7-6 and TRBJ2-7; 10 bases map to TRBD2. This clonotype originated in a man younger than 30 in good health. CDR3 sequence (DNA): TGTGCCAGCAGCGGGCGGCTAGCGGGGGACTACGAGCAGTACTTC. Protein product: CASSGRLAGDYEQYF.